Here is one T cell receptor (beta chain) with its context. This record comes from a study of blood T cell repertoires in COVID-19. Study-wide context: PBMCs, B-cell-depleted T cells, or T cells were the source of the cDNA or gDNA that made up the material.

Produced via immunoSEQ multiplex PCR; TCRdb's table is partial and in-frame only. The sample shows roughly 300,000 clones, approximately 89% of them seen only once. Seattle patients were enrolled during active infection and followed longitudinally. The source of this sequence is a woman in her 30s with COVID-19, enrolled during active disease. Sequencing was performed on peripheral blood.

CDR3 sequence reads: CASSGRGVEGQYF. The CDR3 DNA is TGTGCCAGCAGCGGTAGAGGTGTCGAAGGGCAGTACTTC. The chain has TRBV7-8 and TRBJ2-7, with unresolved D. The germline V gene encodes CDR1 SGHVS and CDR2 FQNEAQ. The CDR3 is made up of 13 amino acids. The V end was cut by 5 bases, the J end by 9 bases, with 17 bases between.